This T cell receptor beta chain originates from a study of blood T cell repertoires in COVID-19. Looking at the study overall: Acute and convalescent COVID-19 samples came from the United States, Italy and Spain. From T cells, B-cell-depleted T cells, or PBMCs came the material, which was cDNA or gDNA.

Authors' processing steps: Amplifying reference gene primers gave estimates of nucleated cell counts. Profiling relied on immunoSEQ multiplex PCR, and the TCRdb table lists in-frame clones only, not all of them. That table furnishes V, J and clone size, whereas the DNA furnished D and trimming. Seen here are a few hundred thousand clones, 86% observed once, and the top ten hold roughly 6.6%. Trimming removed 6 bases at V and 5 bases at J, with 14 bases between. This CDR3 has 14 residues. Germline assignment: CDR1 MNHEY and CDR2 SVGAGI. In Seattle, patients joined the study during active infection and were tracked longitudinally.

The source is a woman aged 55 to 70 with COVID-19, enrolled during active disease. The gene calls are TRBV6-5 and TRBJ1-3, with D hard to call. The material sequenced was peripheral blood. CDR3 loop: CASRNGVRRNTIYF. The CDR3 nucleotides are TGTGCCAGCAGAAACGGGGTCAGGAGAAACACCATATATTTT.